The 27 T cell receptor beta chains given below trace back to one sample, sequenced in a study of shared clonotypes between healthy human individuals. Data came from immunoSEQ multiplex PCR; TCRdb stores just in-frame clones and leaves some out. The data contain about 1.9 million clones, about 93% of them seen just once; the ten biggest clones take up roughly 1.7%. Terminally differentiated effector memory CD45RA+ cells were left out of the naive CD8 fraction, which was CD45RO-negative and positively selected for CCR7. The sample consisted of naive CD8+ T cells from PBMCs. All receptors come from a man younger than 30 in good health. Some clones in this sample may be carry-over from other donors' samples.

This chain joins TRBV10-3 and TRBJ1-1, with 7 bases that match TRBD1. CDR1 and CDR2 (germline): ENHRY, SYGVKD. This CDR3 region has 16 residues. Germline trimming cut 3 bases from V and 0 bases from J; bases unmatched to any gene: 7. The CDR3 DNA reads TGTGCCATCAGTGAAGTGGGACAGCTTGTGAACACTGAAGCTTTCTTT. Its translation: CAISEVGQLVNTEAFF.

The V and J genes are TRBV9 and TRBJ2-7; maybe TRBD1 (6 bases). Germline V gene sequence: CDR1 SGDLS, CDR2 YYNGEE. CDR3 size: 15 residues. V lost 0 bases and J 9 bases, leaving 19 bases between the germline ends. The CDR3 DNA is TGTGCCAGCAGCGTAGGGGCGGCGAGGACAGTGGTGCAGTACTTC. Translating it yields CASSVGAARTVVQYF.

The chain recombines TRBV28 with TRBJ1-1; D is uncertain. Germline CDR1 reads MDHEN; CDR2 reads SYDVKM. V was clipped by 5 bases and J by 0 bases, with 10 bases between them. The CDR3 extends over 14 amino acids. The CDR3, as DNA: TGTGCCAGCAGTCTCCATCTCGTGAACACTGAAGCTTTCTTT. Protein sequence: CASSLHLVNTEAFF.

This chain joins TRBV27 and TRBJ2-7, with D possibly being TRBD2 (6 bases). The germline V gene encodes CDR1 MNHEY and CDR2 SMNVEV (reference sequence). The V gene lost 5 bases and the J gene lost 3 bases, with 17 bases spanning the gap. The CDR3 has 15 amino acids. CDR3 residues: CASSPPPRGIYEQYF. DNA for the CDR3: TGTGCCAGCAGTCCCCCCCCGCGGGGAATCTACGAGCAGTACTTC.

About this clone: Other DNA sequences from this sample encode an identical CDR3 as well. The rearrangement uses TRBV29-1 and TRBJ1-2, with TRBD1 as a possible D gene (6 bases). The CDR3 consists of 12 residues. The germline V gene encodes CDR1 SQVTM and CDR2 ANQGSEA. Trimming cost V 3 bases and J 4 bases, with 9 bases left between them. The CDR3 nucleotides read TGCAGCGTTGACAGGGGTGCCTATGGCTACACCTTC. Translation gives CSVDRGAYGYTF.

The V and J genes are TRBV4-2 and TRBJ2-5, with D tentatively TRBD1 or TRBD2 (5 bases each). The length of the CDR3 is 12 residues. Trimming pared 5 bases from V and 13 bases from J, leaving 17 bases between. Germline V gene lookup returns CDR1 LGHNA and CDR2 YNFKEQ. CDR3 in amino acids: CASSERYGTRYF. CDR3 DNA sequence: TGTGCCAGCAGCGAGAGGTACGGGACCAGGTACTTC.

The rearrangement uses TRBV11-2 and TRBJ2-7; no reliable D call. V lost 2 bases and J 2 bases, leaving 10 bases between the germline ends. Germline loops: CDR1 SGHAT, CDR2 FQNNGV. This CDR3 comprises 14 residues. As DNA, the CDR3 is TGTGCCAGCAGCTTAAGTAGGTTTCCCTACGAGCAGTACTTC. This sequence encodes CASSLSRFPYEQYF. Looking up the rest from reference TRBV11-2 and TRBJ2-7 gives the full variable domain: EAGVAQSPRYKIIEKRQSVAFWCNPISGHATLYWYQQILGQGPKLLIQFQNNGVVDDSQLPKDRFSAERLKGVDSTLKIQPAKLEDSAVYLCASSLSRFPYEQYFGPGTRLTVT.

The chain couples TRBV27 to TRBJ2-3; D is possibly TRBD2 (6 bases). V was shortened by 3 bases and J by 5 bases, with 15 bases between the two germline ends. The CDR3 totals 15 residues. Germline V CDR1 and CDR2: MNHEY, SMNVEV (reference sequence). The CDR3 DNA reads TGTGCCAGCAGTTTGAATCCGGGAGTAGGAGATACGCAGTATTTT. Translated, it gives CASSLNPGVGDTQYF.

This chain uses TRBV18 with TRBJ2-7; 9 bases line up with TRBD1. Losses at the gene ends were 1 base for V and 6 bases for J; bases not matched to a gene: 1. CDR1 is KGHSH, CDR2 LQKENI, per germline. This CDR3 spans 13 amino acids. The DNA for the CDR3 is TGTGCCAGCTCACCACGGGACAGGGTCGAGCAGTACTTC. Encoded protein: CASSPRDRVEQYF.

This clone was detected only once. The gene calls are TRBV7-8 and TRBJ1-3, with a tentative D call TRBD1 (5 bases). Germline V gives CDR1 SGHVS, CDR2 FQNEAQ. V was shortened by 6 bases and J by 2 bases, with 14 bases between the two germline ends. CDR3 length equals 15 residues. CDR3 sequence reads: CASRRSGGTGNTIYF. In DNA form, the CDR3 reads TGTGCCAGCAGAAGAAGCGGGGGGACTGGAAACACCATATATTTT. Full variable domain (remainder filled in from reference TRBV7-8 and TRBJ1-3): GAGVSQSPRYKVAKRGQDVALRCDPISGHVSLFWYQQALGQGPEFLTYFQNEAQLDKSGLPSDRFFAERPEGSVSTLKIQRTQQEDSAVYLCASRRSGGTGNTIYFGEGSWLTVV.

This chain joins TRBV15 and TRBJ1-3; D call uncertain. Germline-derived CDR1 and CDR2 are LNHNV and YYDKDF (reference sequence). The CDR3 runs to 14 residues. The germline V and J ends were trimmed by 1 base and 4 bases, with 8 bases remaining between them. The CDR3 sequence is CATSRVYPGNTIYF. CDR3 DNA sequence: TGTGCCACCAGCAGAGTATATCCCGGAAACACCATATATTTT.

The V call is TRBV9, the J call TRBJ2-1; TRBD1 might be the D (5 bases). This CDR3 has 13 residues. Germline V gene data show CDR1 as SGDLS and CDR2 as YYNGEE. The V end lost 4 bases, the J end lost 8 bases, and 13 bases lay between the germline ends. The CDR3 DNA follows: TGTGCCAGCAGCCCTTGGTGGGGCGATGAGCAGTTCTTC. This encodes CASSPWWGDEQFF.

V usage is TRBV6-1 and J usage is TRBJ1-5; 11 nucleotides align to TRBD1. Germline CDR1 is MNHNS and CDR2 is SASEGT. This CDR3 region has 19 residues. V gave up 4 bases and J gave up 6 bases; unmatched junction bases: 17. The DNA for the CDR3 is TGTGCCAGCAGTGCCGGTGGGACAGGGGGGATTAAAAGTGGTCAGCCCCAGCATTTT. Translated: CASSAGGTGGIKSGQPQHF.

The genes are TRBV7-9 and TRBJ1-1; D ambiguous. CDR3 size: 14 residues. Trimming shortened V by 5 bases and J by 1 base, and 11 bases separated the two germline ends. Germline CDR1 is SEHNR and CDR2 is FQNEAQ (reference sequence). CDR3 amino acids: CASSPVDANTEAFF. In DNA form, the CDR3 reads TGTGCCAGCAGCCCGGTTGACGCGAACACTGAAGCTTTCTTT. Supplemented by reference TRBV7-9 and TRBJ1-1, the full variable domain reads DTGVSQNPRHKITKRGQNVTFRCDPISEHNRLYWYRQTLGQGPEFLTYFQNEAQLEKSRLLSDRFSAERPKGSFSTLEIQRTEQGDSAMYLCASSPVDANTEAFFGQGTRLTVV.

This clone has a single count. The chain combines TRBV29-1 with TRBJ2-5; TRBD2 matches at 10 bases. The end of the DNA is better explained by TRBJ2-7, so the J call may be wrong. The germline gives CDR1 SQVTM, CDR2 ANQGSEA. CDR3 length equals 14 residues. The CDR3: CSALGASGSHEQYF. The CDR3 bases are TGCAGCGCCCTCGGGGCTAGCGGGAGCCACGAGCAGTACTTC.

The chain carries TRBV5-4 and TRBJ2-3; D may be TRBD1 or TRBD2 (5 bases each). V lost 0 bases to trimming and J lost 1 base, with 18 bases between them. Germline CDR1 and CDR2: SGHNT and YYREEE (reference sequence). This CDR3 comprises 18 residues. Written as DNA, the CDR3 is TGTGCCAGCAGCTTGGGAATTTTGGGGGAGTATGGCACAGATACGCAGTATTTT. It yields the protein CASSLGILGEYGTDTQYF.

The gene calls are TRBV29-1 and TRBJ1-4; TRBD1 matches 8 bases. The trim removed 4 bases at V and 7 bases at J, leaving 5 bases unmatched. The CDR3 length is 13 residues. The V gene's germline CDR1 is SQVTM and CDR2 ANQGSEA. The CDR3 sequence is CSVAGQGIEKLFF. The DNA for the CDR3 is TGCAGCGTTGCCGGACAGGGCATTGAAAAACTGTTTTTT. The variable domain in full, completed from reference TRBV29-1 and TRBJ1-4, reads SAVISQKPSRDICQRGTSLTIQCQVDSQVTMMFWYRQQPGQSLTLIATANQGSEATYESGFVIDKFPISRPNLTFSTLTVSNMSPEDSSIYLCSVAGQGIEKLFFGSGTQLSVL.

As regards this clone: This CDR3 is also generated by other DNA sequences in the sample. The chain recombines TRBV20-1 with TRBJ1-1; D ambiguous. The CDR3 consists of 11 residues. Germline CDR1 and CDR2: DFQATT and SNEGSKA (reference sequence). V was clipped by 0 bases and J by 11 bases, with 10 bases between them. The CDR3 DNA sequence: TGCAGTGCTAGAGAGGGAAGGGAGGCTTTCTTT. Translated: CSAREGREAFF.

The chain joins TRBV11-2 to TRBJ2-5; TRBD2 matches 10 bases. Germline V gives CDR1 SGHAT, CDR2 FQNNGV. The CDR3 is 17 amino acids. Trimming at V came to 0 bases and at J to 5 bases, leaving 9 bases not matched to a gene. CDR3 sequence reads: CASSLDWLAGVGETQYF. CDR3 in DNA: TGTGCCAGCAGCTTAGATTGGCTAGCGGGAGTGGGGGAGACCCAGTACTTC.

The gene calls are TRBV4-1 and TRBJ2-1; 11 bases map to TRBD1. Germline V lookup: CDR1 MGHRA, CDR2 YSYEKL. This CDR3 comprises 14 residues. V trimming: 4 bases; J trimming: 7 bases; junction bases outside the gene matches: 3. CDR3 sequence reads: CASSLGQGANEQFF. In nucleotides, the CDR3 is TGCGCCAGCAGCCTCGGACAGGGGGCAAATGAGCAGTTCTTC.

The J gene is TRBJ1-4, the V gene TRBV27; 9 nucleotides line up with TRBD1. Germline CDR1 reads MNHEY; CDR2 reads SMNVEV (reference sequence). The CDR3 spans 15 residues. V gave up 2 bases and J gave up 8 bases; unmatched junction bases: 6. This CDR3 reads CASSLVGTGQEKLFF. DNA for the CDR3: TGTGCCAGCAGTTTAGTCGGGACAGGGCAAGAAAAACTGTTTTTT.

A word on this clone: Other nucleotide sequences from this sample produce the same CDR3. The chain has TRBV27 and TRBJ2-1; a possible D gene is TRBD1 (5 bases). Trimming left V 3 bases short and J 4 bases short, with 13 bases between. The germline gives CDR1 MNHEY, CDR2 SMNVEV (reference sequence). The CDR3 contains 15 residues. CDR3 protein: CASSLWQGVYNEQFF. In DNA, the CDR3 is TGTGCCAGCAGTTTGTGGCAGGGCGTGTACAATGAGCAGTTCTTC.

The rearrangement uses TRBV15 and TRBJ1-4; 8 bases align to TRBD1. V dropped 5 bases and J dropped 5; count of bases not matched to a gene: 4. Germline CDR1 and CDR2: LNHNV and YYDKDF (reference sequence). This CDR3 is 14 amino acids long. The CDR3 DNA reads TGTGCCACCAGCCCCCGGGACAGGAATGAAAAACTGTTTTTT. Its protein product is CATSPRDRNEKLFF. The variable domain in full, with the rest retrieved from reference TRBV15 and TRBJ1-4, is DAMVIQNPRYQVTQFGKPVTLSCSQTLNHNVMYWYQQKSSQAPKLLFHYYDKDFNNEADTPDNFQSRRPNTSFCFLDIRSPGLGDTAMYLCATSPRDRNEKLFFGSGTQLSVL.

In regard to this clone: Other DNA sequences in the sample encode the same CDR3. The chain joins TRBV6-6 to TRBJ1-1; the D is unclear. The V gene lost 2 bases and the J gene lost 0 bases, with 4 bases spanning the gap. Germline values: CDR1 MNHNY, CDR2 SVGAGI (reference sequence). The CDR3 is 13 residues long. The CDR3 spells CASSYLLNTEAFF. The CDR3 DNA is TGTGCCAGCAGTTACCTTTTGAACACTGAAGCTTTCTTT.

A remark on this clone: Other DNA sequences from this sample encode an identical CDR3 as well. This chain connects TRBV7-8 to TRBJ1-3; D gene unclear. CDR3 length: 12 amino acids. CDR1 and CDR2 from the germline V gene are SGHVS and FQNEAQ. The V gene lost 7 bases and the J gene lost 2 bases, with 6 bases spanning the gap. As DNA, the CDR3 is TGTGCCAGCACTTCGACTGGAAACACCATATATTTT. The encoded protein is CASTSTGNTIYF. The full variable domain, rest sourced from reference TRBV7-8 and TRBJ1-3, is GAGVSQSPRYKVAKRGQDVALRCDPISGHVSLFWYQQALGQGPEFLTYFQNEAQLDKSGLPSDRFFAERPEGSVSTLKIQRTQQEDSAVYLCASTSTGNTIYFGEGSWLTVV.

The V call is TRBV27, the J call TRBJ2-7; D perhaps matches TRBD1 (5 bases). This CDR3 is 13 amino acids long. Trimming took 6 bases from V and 2 from J, leaving 11 bases between them. Looked up from germline, CDR1 is MNHEY and CDR2 is SMNVEV (reference sequence). CDR3 bases: TGTGCCAGCAGCCAGGGAATTACCTACGAGCAGTACTTC. Translating gives CASSQGITYEQYF.

Comments on this clone: Additional DNA sequences in this sample encode the identical CDR3. V and J are TRBV29-1 and TRBJ2-5; D ambiguous. Germline CDR1 reads SQVTM; CDR2 reads ANQGSEA. The CDR3 loop spans 10 amino acids. V lost 4 bases to trimming and J lost 4 bases, with 4 bases between them. This CDR3 reads CSVVGETQYF. CDR3 DNA: TGCAGCGTTGTGGGAGAGACCCAGTACTTC.